Listed below are T cell receptor beta chains from one sample, sequenced in a study of OX40 agonist ivuxolimab in advanced cancers. TCRdb's table, derived via immunoSEQ multiplex PCR, lists solely in-frame clones and lacks some. The data hold approximately 71,000 clones, with roughly 89% observed a single time. The sample in question was CD4+ or CD8+ T cells sorted from blood, obtained in a trial of the OX40 agonist ivuxolimab. The receptors come from an adult with an advanced solid tumor such as melanoma, head and neck, liver or kidney cancer. The CDR3 runs from the conserved cysteine through the conserved F or W. Each record gives: V gene, J gene, clone size, D gene, CDR3 DNA, CDR3 protein. D genes are given only for firm matches. The size entry is marked missing in some rows and otherwise reads once, few, many or a size class.

>TRBV7-6|TRBJ1-5|few|TRBD1
TGTGCCAGCAGCTTAGTGGCAGGGGGACAGCCCCAGCATTTT
CASSLVAGGQPQHF
>TRBV7-2|TRBJ2-1|NA|TRBD2
TGTGCCAGCAGCCCGACTAGCGGGGGTAGTCGAAATGAGCAGTTCTTC
CASSPTSGGSRNEQFF
>TRBV27|TRBJ1-2|NA|NA
TGTGCCAGCAGTTTAAGTTTTCGGGACGGAGTTAACTATGGCTACACCTTC
CASSLSFRDGVNYGYTF
>TRBV9|TRBJ1-1|few|NA
TGTGCCAGCAGCGTAGGGGTAGTGGGGGACACTGAAGCTTTCTTT
CASSVGVVGDTEAFF
>TRBV4-3|TRBJ2-5|NA|TRBD2
TGCGCCAGCAGCCTTGGGACTAGCGGGGGGGTTTATGAGACCCAGTACTTC
CASSLGTSGGVYETQYF
>TRBV19|TRBJ1-2|NA|NA
TGTGCCAGTAGTATAGCCAGGGCAGCAGGCGGCTACACCTTC
CASSIARAAGGYTF
>TRBV5-8|TRBJ2-6|NA|TRBD1
TGTGCCAGCAGCTTGACTCAGGGGGCTAGATCTGGGGCCAACGTCCTGACTTTC
CASSLTQGARSGANVLTF
>TRBV2|TRBJ2-5|once|TRBD2
TGTGCCAGCAGTGGGACTAGCGGTGGGGGGACCCAGTACTTC
CASSGTSGGGTQYF
>TRBV19|TRBJ2-7|NA|NA
TGTGCCAGTAGTATAGGGGCGACTAGAAGGTACGAGCAGTACTTC
CASSIGATRRYEQYF
>TRBV10-3|TRBJ1-1|once|NA
TGTGCCATCAGTGAGGGACAGACTGAAGCTTTCTTT
CAISEGQTEAFF
>TRBV4-2|TRBJ2-7|NA|TRBD1
TGTGCCAGCAGCCAAGTTGGGACAGACTACGAGCAGTACTTC
CASSQVGTDYEQYF
>TRBV5-5|TRBJ1-1|few|NA
TGTGCCAGCAGCTTACAACGGATGAACACTGAAGCTTTCTTT
CASSLQRMNTEAFF
>TRBV18|TRBJ1-1|NA|NA
TGTGCCAGCTCAGACCCGAACACTGAAGCTTTCTTT
CASSDPNTEAFF
>TRBV2|TRBJ2-7|NA|TRBD1
TGTGCCAGCAGTGAAGCCGGGACAGTCGCCTACGAGCAGTACTTC
CASSEAGTVAYEQYF
>TRBV30|TRBJ1-3|NA|TRBD1
TGTGCCTGGAGTGGAGGACAGGGGAAAGCTGGAAACACCATATATTTT
CAWSGGQGKAGNTIYF
>TRBV2|TRBJ1-2|NA|TRBD1
TGTGCCAGCAAACTACAGGGGGACTATGGCTACACCTTC
CASKLQGDYGYTF
>TRBV2|TRBJ1-4|NA|NA
TGTGCCAGCAACGTAGGCCGTTACGAAAAACTGTTTTTT
CASNVGRYEKLFF
>TRBV28|TRBJ1-4|NA|TRBD1
TGTGCCAGCAGTCTGGGACAGAATTATGAAAAACTGTTTTTT
CASSLGQNYEKLFF
>TRBV7-3|TRBJ2-7|NA|TRBD1
TGTGCCAGCAGCAAGACAGGGTCTCTCAGCTCCTACGAGCAGTACTTC
CASSKTGSLSSYEQYF
>TRBV4-2|TRBJ1-4|NA|TRBD1
TGTGCCAGCAGCAAAGTGGGACAGGGAGGAGAAGAAAAACTGTTTTTT
CASSKVGQGGEEKLFF
>TRBV6-1|TRBJ1-6|NA|NA
TGTGCCAGCAGTTCCAACAGGGACGGTTCACCCCTCCACTTT
CASSSNRDGSPLHF
>TRBV11-2|TRBJ2-7|NA|NA
TGTGCCAGCGGGCAAGGTTTAAGGGCCCACGAGCAGTACTTC
CASGQGLRAHEQYF
>TRBV6-1|TRBJ2-4|NA|TRBD1
TGTGCTTCCCAATCGGGACAGAGAATTCAGTACTTC
CASQSGQRIQYF
>TRBV6-1|TRBJ2-7|NA|NA
TGTGCCAGCAGTCCTCAGTTAGGGAGCTCCTACGAGCAGTACTTC
CASSPQLGSSYEQYF
>TRBV5-4|TRBJ1-5|NA|NA
TGTGCCAGCAGCTTGGGGGGTTCAAATCAGCCCCAGCATTTT
CASSLGGSNQPQHF
>TRBV6-5|TRBJ1-2|NA|NA
TGTGCCAGCGGCCGACCGGCCACCTTC
CASGRPATF
>TRBV29-1|TRBJ1-3|NA|NA
TGCAGCGTTCGGGAGGAGGTCTCTGGAAACACCATATATTTT
CSVREEVSGNTIYF
>TRBV30|TRBJ1-3|NA|NA
TGTGCCTGGAGTGCCGCAGGAAACACCATATATTTT
CAWSAAGNTIYF
>TRBV28|TRBJ1-6|NA|NA
TGTGCCAGCAGGACGCAGGGAAATAATTCACCCCTCCACTTT
CASRTQGNNSPLHF
>TRBV28|TRBJ1-4|NA|NA
TGTGCCAGCAGTTTAAAGTTCGGACAGACTAATGAAAAACTGTTTTTT
CASSLKFGQTNEKLFF
>TRBV13|TRBJ2-5|NA|NA
TGTGCCAGGGCCCGTTCGGTGGAACGTGAGGAGACCCAGTACTTC
CARARSVEREETQYF
>TRBV5-1|TRBJ2-2|NA|NA
TGCGCCAGCAGCTTGGTCCCATCGGGGTTGAACACCGGGGAGCTGTTTTTT
CASSLVPSGLNTGELFF
>TRBV19|TRBJ1-1|NA|TRBD1
TGTGCCAGTAGAGACAGGGAAATCACTGAAGCTTTCTTT
CASRDREITEAFF
>TRBV30|TRBJ1-2|NA|TRBD1
TGTGCCTGGAGTCCCATACAGGGGGCGAACTATGGCTACACCTTC
CAWSPIQGANYGYTF
>TRBV15|TRBJ2-3|once|NA
TGTGCCACCAGCAGAGATGAAGAGCGGGATACGCAGTATTTT
CATSRDEERDTQYF
>TRBV7-3|TRBJ1-2|NA|NA
TGTGCCAGCAGCCAAGGGGAGACATCCTTGGGGTATGGCTACACCTTC
CASSQGETSLGYGYTF
>TRBV28|TRBJ2-1|NA|NA
TGTGCCAGCAGTTCCCCAGGGGAGCGGGGATACAATGAGCAGTTCTTC
CASSSPGERGYNEQFF
>TRBV6-4|TRBJ1-5|NA|TRBD1
TGTGCCAGCAGCCAGACAGGGGGCGCGGGTCAGCCCCAGCATTTT
CASSQTGGAGQPQHF
>TRBV6-7|TRBJ1-1|NA|NA
TGTGCCAGCATCTTAGAGAGGACTGAAGCTTTCTTT
CASILERTEAFF
>TRBV6-5|TRBJ2-1|NA|NA
TGTGCCAGCAGTTACTCCCGTTACAGATACAATGAGCAGTTCTTC
CASSYSRYRYNEQFF
>TRBV5-1|TRBJ2-2|once|NA
TGCGCCAGCACTCCCCCGGGACTGAGGGCCGGGGAGCTGTTTTTT
CASTPPGLRAGELFF
>TRBV4-1|TRBJ2-3|NA|TRBD2
TGCGCCAGCAGCCGGCTAGCGGGGGGACGCGGCACAGATACGCAGTATTTT
CASSRLAGGRGTDTQYF
>TRBV6-5|TRBJ1-2|medium-sized|NA
TGTGCCAGCAGCCCTCGGGAGCGGTATGGCTACACCTTC
CASSPRERYGYTF
>TRBV6-5|TRBJ2-3|NA|NA
TGTGCCAGCAGTTTCGGCAGGGCGTCGGGTACGCAGTATTTT
CASSFGRASGTQYF
>TRBV5-1|TRBJ1-2|NA|TRBD1
TGCGCCAGCAGCTTGGCGGGACAGGAAAACTATGGCTACACCTTC
CASSLAGQENYGYTF
>TRBV28|TRBJ2-5|NA|TRBD1
TGTGCCAGCCGGGGACAGGTCGAGACCCAGTACTTC
CASRGQVETQYF
>TRBV4-2|TRBJ2-7|NA|TRBD2
TGTGCCAGCAGCCAATCGACTAGCGGGACGTACGAGCAGTACTTC
CASSQSTSGTYEQYF
>TRBV30|TRBJ1-5|many|TRBD1
TGTGCCTGGAGTGCGAACAGGGGTAGCAATCAGCCCCAGCATTTT
CAWSANRGSNQPQHF
>TRBV18|TRBJ1-1|once|TRBD1
TGTGCCAGCTCACCCGCCCCCCTGACAGGGTTAAGGTTGGGGGACACTGAAGCTTTCTTT
CASSPAPLTGLRLGDTEAFF
>TRBV7-2|TRBJ1-2|NA|NA
TGTGCCAGCAGCTTAAACGGACCCTATGGCTACACCTTC
CASSLNGPYGYTF
>TRBV9|TRBJ2-1|NA|NA
TGTGCCAGCAGCGTGATCCCCCGATCTTCCCACAATGAGCAGTTCTTC
CASSVIPRSSHNEQFF
>TRBV7-9|TRBJ2-5|NA|NA
TGTGCCAGCAGCGTGGCCCATGGGACGCAAGAGACCCAGTACTTC
CASSVAHGTQETQYF
>TRBV29-1|TRBJ2-6|NA|NA
TGCAGCGTCCGTGAGGGACAAGGTAACAGCAATGGAGCCAACGTCCTGACTTTC
CSVREGQGNSNGANVLTF
>TRBV5-1|TRBJ1-5|NA|NA
TGCGCCAGCAGCTCCGGGACACCGGGGAGCAATCAGCCCCAGCATTTT
CASSSGTPGSNQPQHF
>TRBV7-9|TRBJ2-7|NA|NA
TGTGCCAGCAGCCCGGGGGCATACGAGCAGTACTTC
CASSPGAYEQYF
>TRBV5-4|TRBJ2-1|NA|TRBD2
TGTGCCAGCAGCTCCCGGACTAGCGGGAGGGCACATGAGCAGTTCTTC
CASSSRTSGRAHEQFF